A single sample gave rise to the 30 T cell receptor beta chains below, sequenced in a study of spatial heterogeneity in lung cancer. From the 5' RACE reads, TCRdb called clonotypes with MiXCR, one entry per CDR3 protein. In the table there are about 94,000 distinct CDR3 sequences, just under 20% of which are singletons. The time point was: blood at routine non-recurrence follow-up after resection. This sample comprised PBMCs, obtained at follow-up. The source is a male donor with early-stage non-small cell lung cancer.

The rearrangement links TRBV7-2 to TRBJ2-2; a possible D gene is TRBD1 (5 bases). The CDR3 sequence is 18 residues long. V gave up 4 bases and J gave up 6 bases, with 24 bases separating them. Germline-derived CDR1 and CDR2 are SGHTA and FQGNSA. CDR3 amino acids: CASSSAHQPGRISGELFF. The DNA of the CDR3 is TGTGCCAGCAGCTCGGCACACCAACCAGGGCGAATATCCGGGGAGCTGTTTTTT.

This clonotype was found many times. The J gene is TRBJ1-4, the V gene TRBV7-2, with D unresolved. Germline V gene data show CDR1 as SGHTA and CDR2 as FQGNSA. CDR3 length equals 15 residues. The V end was cut by 1 base, the J end by 0 bases, with 6 bases between. DNA for the CDR3: TGTGCCAGCAGCTTAGGGACGTCAACTAATGAAAAACTGTTTTTT. It translates to CASSLGTSTNEKLFF.

The sample holds a few counts of this clonotype. V and J are TRBV11-1 and TRBJ2-3, with 7 nucleotides matching TRBD1. J was trimmed by 4 bases and V by 2 bases; bases with no gene match: 6. Germline CDR1 and CDR2: SGHAT and FQDESV (reference sequence). The CDR3 consists of 15 residues. CDR3 DNA sequence: TGTGCCAGCAGCTTAAGAGGGGGCGACCCAGATACGCAGTATTTT. This sequence encodes CASSLRGGDPDTQYF.

The chain carries TRBV7-2 and TRBJ2-3, with D uncertain. V lost 7 bases to trimming and J lost 2 bases, with 7 bases between them. The CDR3 loop spans 12 amino acids. Germline V CDR1 and CDR2: SGHTA, FQGNSA. CDR3 loop: CASTRITDTQYF. CDR3 in DNA: TGTGCCAGCACCCGGATCACAGATACGCAGTATTTT.

The chain employs TRBV7-2 and TRBJ2-7; no firm D call. The CDR3 contains 13 residues. Trimming pared 2 bases from V and 3 bases from J, leaving 8 bases between. CDR1 is SGHTA and CDR2 is FQGNSA in the germline V gene. CDR3 bases: TGTGCCAGCAGCTTAAGTAGGGACTACGAGCAGTACTTC. It is translated as CASSLSRDYEQYF.

The chain has TRBV4-1 and TRBJ1-4, with D unclear. The germline CDR1 and CDR2 sequences are MGHRA and YSYEKL. V was clipped by 1 base and J by 7 bases, with 10 bases between them. This CDR3 spans 14 amino acids. The CDR3, as DNA: TGCGCCAGCAGCCAAGCGTGGTCTGGTGAAAAACTGTTTTTT. Protein: CASSQAWSGEKLFF.

The table lists this clonotype with a few counts. This sequence joins TRBV29-1 and TRBJ1-5; 8 nucleotides align to TRBD1. Unmatched junction bases numbered 7, after V lost 6 bases and J lost 3 bases. This CDR3 contains 14 residues. CDR1 and CDR2 from the germline V gene are SQVTM and ANQGSEA. This chain's CDR3 is CSVGDRGLNQPQHF. The CDR3 nucleotides read TGCAGCGTAGGAGACAGGGGACTCAATCAGCCCCAGCATTTT.

The V call is TRBV27, the J call TRBJ1-1, with unresolved D. The CDR3 is 13 amino acids. Germline loops: CDR1 MNHEY, CDR2 SMNVEV (reference sequence). The germline V and J ends were trimmed by 2 bases and 5 bases, with 9 bases remaining between them. The DNA of the CDR3 is TGTGCCAGCAGTTTAAAGGGATGGACTGAAGCTTTCTTT. Amino acids: CASSLKGWTEAFF.

This clonotype has just a few counts. The rearrangement uses TRBV3-1 and TRBJ2-4; a possible D gene is TRBD1 (5 bases). Germline V gene lookup returns CDR1 LGHDT and CDR2 YNNKEL (reference sequence). This CDR3 spans 14 amino acids. Trimming stripped 3 bases from V and 1 base from J, with 7 bases between. CDR3 protein: CASSQGLAKNIQYF. As DNA, the CDR3 is TGTGCCAGCAGCCAGGGGCTGGCCAAAAACATTCAGTACTTC.

This clonotype was recorded a few times. This sequence joins TRBV7-3 and TRBJ2-7; 8 bases match TRBD1. Germline lookup yields CDR1 SGHTA and CDR2 FQGTGA. The CDR3 sequence is 16 residues long. Germline trimming cut 0 bases from V and 5 bases from J; bases unmatched to any gene: 9. The CDR3 loop is CASSLTGTGLLDEQYF. In DNA, the CDR3 is TGTGCCAGCAGCTTAACCGGGACAGGACTGTTAGACGAGCAGTACTTC.

V gene TRBV5-1 combines with J gene TRBJ1-1, with 9 bases fitting TRBD1. V lost 4 bases to trimming and J lost 5 bases; unmatched junction nucleotides: 6. Per the germline V gene, CDR1 is SGHRS and CDR2 is YFSETQ. The CDR3 is 14 amino acids. The CDR3 nucleotides read TGCGCCAGCAGCCGCCGGGACAGGGAGACTGAAGCTTTCTTT. Translating gives CASSRRDRETEAFF.

The gene calls are TRBV20-1 and TRBJ2-5; no definite D call. The CDR3 length is 13 residues. V was clipped by 6 bases and J by 1 base, with 12 bases between them. Per germline, CDR1 DFQATT and CDR2 SNEGSKA (reference sequence). DNA of the CDR3: TGCAGTGCAAGAAGGACCCTCCAAGAGACCCAGTACTTC. It translates to CSARRTLQETQYF.

DNA of the CDR3: TGTGCCATCAGTGGCAGCGGGAACACCGGGGAGCTGTTTTTT. Encoded protein: CAISGSGNTGELFF. The chain links TRBV10-3 to TRBJ2-2; possible D gene TRBD2, 5 bases. Germline CDR1 reads ENHRY; CDR2 reads SYGVKD. This CDR3 is built from 14 residues. The germline V and J ends were trimmed by 4 bases and 1 base, with 7 bases remaining between them.

The chain uses TRBV5-6 and TRBJ2-1, with 10 bases fitting TRBD1. The CDR3 covers 14 residues. V lost 4 bases and J lost 7; bases outside the gene matches: 5. From germline, CDR1 is SGHDT and CDR2 YYEEEE. CDR3 bases: TGTGCCAGCAGCCGCCGGGACAGGGGAAATGAGCAGTTCTTC. Protein product: CASSRRDRGNEQFF.

This chain uses TRBV30 with TRBJ1-6, with D possibly TRBD1 on 5 matching bases. Trimming removed 2 bases from V and 1 base from J, with 15 bases in between. The germline V gene has CDR1 GTSNPN and CDR2 SVGIG (reference sequence). This CDR3 has 17 residues. CDR3 in amino acids: CAWSRQGVRSYNSPLHF. DNA of the CDR3: TGTGCCTGGAGTCGGCAGGGAGTAAGGTCCTATAATTCACCCCTCCACTTT.

The count of this clonotype is one. V is TRBV20-1 and J is TRBJ2-1, with 11 nucleotides matching TRBD2. The germline V gene encodes CDR1 DFQATT and CDR2 SNEGSKA (reference sequence). V lost 2 bases and J lost 3; bases outside the gene matches: 6. The CDR3 is 16 amino acids. The CDR3 here is CSARSSSGRNYNEQFF. The CDR3 nucleotides read TGCAGTGCTAGAAGCTCTAGCGGGAGGAACTACAATGAGCAGTTCTTC.

V is TRBV7-8 and J is TRBJ1-2, with 8 bases lining up with TRBD1. V shed 5 bases, J shed 2 bases, and the junction held 13 bases outside the gene matches. Germline V CDR1 and CDR2: SGHVS, FQNEAQ. There are 17 residues in the CDR3. This chain's CDR3 is CASSLAHLAGGNYGYTF. The DNA for the CDR3 is TGTGCCAGCAGCCTCGCTCACCTGGCAGGGGGCAACTATGGCTACACCTTC.

In its sample, this clonotype was seen a few times. As DNA, the CDR3 is TGTGCCAGCAGCCTCGGACCGAATCAGCCCCAGCATTTT. Translation: CASSLGPNQPQHF. The V call is TRBV4-2, the J call TRBJ1-5; no firm D call. The CDR3 consists of 13 residues. CDR1 is LGHNA, CDR2 YNFKEQ, per germline. With 4 bases removed from V and 4 bases from J, the gap between germline ends came to 8 bases.

This chain connects TRBV6-1 to TRBJ2-1; D perhaps matches TRBD2 (6 bases). The V end lost 6 bases, the J end lost 8 bases, and 20 bases lay between the germline ends. CDR1 and CDR2 from the germline V gene are MNHNS and SASEGT. There are 15 residues in the CDR3. In nucleotides, the CDR3 is TGTGCCAGCAGCCCGTTGGGGGGAGTAATCCATGAGCAGTTCTTC. Protein sequence: CASSPLGGVIHEQFF.

The chain links TRBV25-1 to TRBJ1-1, with D possibly being TRBD1 (5 bases). The germline V gene encodes CDR1 MGHDK and CDR2 SYGVNS. The V and J ends lost 6 bases and 0 bases respectively, with 5 bases between them. This CDR3 contains 12 residues. The CDR3: CASRTVNTEAFF. In DNA form, the CDR3 reads TGTGCCAGCAGGACAGTGAACACTGAAGCTTTCTTT.

CDR3 DNA: TGTGCCTGGGGACGGGGAGATGGCTACACCTTC. Its translation: CAWGRGDGYTF. The chain has TRBV30 and TRBJ1-2, with unresolved D. From germline, CDR1 is GTSNPN and CDR2 SVGIG (reference sequence). CDR3 size: 11 residues. Trimming removed 5 bases from V and 6 bases from J, with 10 bases in between.

This clonotype has only a few counts. The genes are TRBV10-2 and TRBJ2-7; TRBD1 might be the D (5 bases). The CDR3 totals 13 residues. CDR1 and CDR2 (germline): WSHSY, SAAADI. V shed 2 bases and J shed 6 bases, with 11 bases lying between them. This CDR3 is CASSEARAFEQYV. CDR3 nucleotides: TGCGCCAGCAGTGAGGCCAGGGCCTTCGAGCAGTACGTC.

V and J are TRBV4-1 and TRBJ1-1; 8 bases line up with TRBD1. Germline trimming cut 1 base from V and 6 bases from J; bases unmatched to any gene: 4. Germline assignment: CDR1 MGHRA and CDR2 YSYEKL. The CDR3 runs to 14 residues. CDR3 amino acids: CASSQGTGNAEAFF. The CDR3, as DNA: TGCGCCAGCAGCCAAGGGACAGGGAATGCTGAAGCTTTCTTT.

The rearrangement uses TRBV29-1 and TRBJ2-7; no definite D call. This CDR3 has 11 amino acids. V lost 4 bases and J lost 6, with 10 bases in between. The V gene's germline CDR1 is SQVTM and CDR2 ANQGSEA. Here the CDR3 reads CSVGTLGEQYF. In nucleotides, the CDR3 is TGCAGCGTTGGGACCTTGGGCGAGCAGTACTTC.

This clonotype has only a few counts. This chain connects TRBV19 to TRBJ1-1; no firm D call. The CDR3 sequence is 15 residues long. The V and J ends lost 3 bases and 5 bases respectively, with 16 bases between them. Looked up from germline, CDR1 is LNHDA and CDR2 is SQIVND (reference sequence). The CDR3: CASSIRKGEETEAFF. The CDR3 DNA follows: TGTGCCAGTAGTATTAGAAAGGGAGAGGAAACTGAAGCTTTCTTT.

The chain combines TRBV24-1 with TRBJ1-2; TRBD1 matches at 7 bases. The germline CDR1 and CDR2 sequences are KGHDR and SFDVKD. The CDR3 runs 12 residues. Trimming cost V 6 bases and J 6 bases; bases outside gene matches: 3. CDR3 nucleotides: TGTGCCACCAGTTCCGGGACAGATGGCTACACCTTC. Translation gives CATSSGTDGYTF.

This clonotype was recorded many times. V is TRBV12-3 or TRBV12-4 and J is TRBJ2-5; D not resolved. The V end was cut by 3 bases, the J end by 1 base, with 6 bases between. CDR3 length equals 13 residues. DNA for the CDR3: TGTGCCAGCAGTTTCCGAACCCAAGAGACCCAGTACTTC. Encoded protein: CASSFRTQETQYF.

The CDR3 bases are TGTGCCAGCAGCGGCGGACAGGGTCCGGGATACGAGCAGTACTTC. This sequence encodes CASSGGQGPGYEQYF. The rearrangement uses TRBV9 and TRBJ2-7, with 8 bases lining up with TRBD1. There are 15 residues in the CDR3. The germline V gene encodes CDR1 SGDLS and CDR2 YYNGEE. V trimming: 3 bases; J trimming: 4 bases; junction bases outside the gene matches: 9.

This clonotype turned up a few times. The chain carries TRBV9 and TRBJ1-4, with D possibly matching TRBD1 (5 bases). The CDR3 runs to 15 residues. Germline CDR1 is SGDLS and CDR2 is YYNGEE. V was shortened by 4 bases and J by 5 bases, with 15 bases between the two germline ends. The CDR3 here is CASSPRAHGNEKLFF. The CDR3 bases are TGTGCCAGCAGCCCCAGGGCCCACGGGAATGAAAAACTGTTTTTT.

This clonotype came up many times. The CDR3 loop is CASSFGREQYF. The CDR3 DNA is TGTGCCAGCAGTTTCGGTAGGGAGCAGTACTTC. The chain joins TRBV12-3 or TRBV12-4 to TRBJ2-7, with no clear D. Trimming removed 3 bases from V and 7 bases from J, with 7 bases in between. The CDR3 covers 11 residues.